This T cell receptor beta chain stems from a study of T cells in Graves' hyperthyroidism and ophthalmopathy. The overall study: Peripheral blood sampling occurred at initial diagnosis, before any treatment.

This clonotype came up many times. Losses at the gene ends were 4 bases for V and 6 bases for J; bases not matched to a gene: 6. Germline V gene data show CDR1 as SGHRS and CDR2 as YFSETQ. The CDR3 sequence is 15 residues long. Amplification of TCR beta CDR3 regions was performed using RNA transcripts as template. HTBI primers were employed in a first-round RT-PCR of the TCR CDR3. TCRdb called the multiplex PCR reads again in MiXCR, with one record for every CDR3 protein. The sample records about 100,000 distinct CDR3 sequences, roughly 15% being singletons. Hyperthyroidism was newly diagnosed in patients aged 18 to 65 (duration under 2 months). Patients were excluded because of uncontrolled infection, other autoimmune disease, pregnancy or lactation.

Sequenced input: blood. The receptor was isolated from a woman in her fifties or sixties with Graves' hyperthyroidism. J is TRBJ2-1 and V is TRBV5-1, with 11 bases that match TRBD2. CDR3 region: CASSPGLAAPNEQFF. CDR3 DNA sequence: TGCGCCAGCAGCCCGGGACTAGCGGCCCCCAATGAGCAGTTCTTC.